Listed below are T cell receptor beta chains from one sample, sequenced in a study of glioma-infiltrating T cells after dendritic cell vaccination. The data were produced by immunoSEQ multiplex PCR, yet TCRdb's version contains in-frame clones alone and is incomplete. Found here are approximately 93,000 clones, 85% of them singletons; the top ten hold about 8.5%. The sample consisted of blood, taken after dendritic cell vaccination. Receptors were obtained from a human donor with glioblastoma. CDR3s include the opening cysteine and the closing phenylalanine or tryptophan. A D gene is named only where the DNA matches it firmly. Only some rows state a clone size, as once, few, many or a class for expanded clones.

TRBD1	15	TRBV2	TRBJ1-3	many	CASSIDRGSGNTIYF	TGTGCCAGCAGTATAGACAGGGGTTCTGGAAACACCATATATTTT
TRBD1	15	TRBV9	TRBJ1-1	few	CASRRTGSQNTEAFF	TGTGCCAGCAGACGGACAGGGTCCCAGAACACTGAAGCTTTCTTT
TRBD2	15	TRBV6-1	TRBJ2-7	.	CASLGLAGGIYEQYF	TGTGCCAGCTTGGGACTAGCGGGAGGGATCTACGAGCAGTACTTC
.	13	TRBV6-4	TRBJ1-2	.	CASSDWRTLSYTF	TGTGCCAGCAGTGACTGGAGGACCTTAAGCTACACCTTC
.	17	TRBV7-3	TRBJ2-6	few	CASSLNSGQSGANVLTF	TGTGCCAGCAGCTTAAACTCAGGCCAATCTGGGGCCAACGTCCTGACTTTC
.	14	TRBV5-1	TRBJ1-2	once	CASSLGVTNNGYTF	TGCGCCAGCAGCTTGGGTGTCACCAACAATGGCTACACCTTC
TRBD1	13	TRBV10-1	TRBJ2-4	.	CASSGGTGNIQYF	TGCGCCAGCAGCGGAGGGACAGGGAACATTCAGTACTTC
.	16	TRBV23-1	TRBJ1-2	.	CASSLARLKGNYGYTF	TGCGCCAGCAGTCTAGCCCGCCTTAAAGGTAACTATGGCTACACCTTC
.	15	TRBV18	TRBJ2-3	.	CASSPPGASPDTQYF	TGTGCCAGCTCACCACCTGGGGCTTCCCCAGATACGCAGTATTTT
.	15	TRBV25-1	TRBJ2-5	.	CASSTPRQLQETQYF	TGTGCCAGCAGTACGCCTCGACAGTTACAAGAGACCCAGTACTTC
TRBD1	15	TRBV19	TRBJ1-1	.	CASSPGQGGVTEAFF	TGTGCCAGTAGCCCCGGACAGGGAGGCGTCACTGAAGCTTTCTTT
TRBD2	15	TRBV4-2	TRBJ2-1	.	CASSPTVAGGDEQFF	TGTGCCAGCAGCCCTACCGTGGCGGGGGGCGATGAGCAGTTCTTC
.	12	TRBV6-1	TRBJ2-7	few	CASSRDSYEQYF	TGTGCCAGCAGTCGCGACTCGTACGAGCAGTACTTC
.	14	TRBV15	TRBJ2-5	.	CATSRRAGRETQYF	TGTGCCACCAGCAGACGGGCAGGGCGGGAGACCCAGTACTTC
TRBD2	16	TRBV5-4	TRBJ2-1	.	CASSSASGKNYNEQFF	TGTGCCAGCAGCTCCGCGAGCGGGAAGAACTACAATGAGCAGTTCTTC
.	15	TRBV5-6	TRBJ1-5	.	CASSLGDISNQPQHF	TGTGCCAGCAGCTTAGGCGACATTAGCAATCAGCCCCAGCATTTT
TRBD2	14	TRBV18	TRBJ2-1	.	CASSPPTSEHEQFF	TGTGCCAGCTCACCACCAACTAGCGAGCATGAGCAGTTCTTC